This TCR beta chain originates from a study of T-cell reconstitution after alpha-beta-depleted transplantation in children. Study-level findings and limits: Expanded clones from the graft, numbering several hundred, reportedly supplied alpha-beta T cells about two months after transplant.

For TCRbeta, the library was prepared with unique molecular identifiers. TCRdb passed the PCR reads through MiXCR, listing each CDR3 protein once. The top ten hold roughly 4.8% of the sample, which has about 830,000 distinct CDR3 sequences, about 15% seen once. This clonotype showed up just a few times. The antigen is not known. This CDR3 has 15 residues. CDR1 is MNHEY, CDR2 SMNVEV, per germline (reference sequence). V dropped 5 bases and J dropped 0 bases, with 11 bases sitting between them. The TCR comes from a male patient younger than 18 who had a stem cell transplant for acute lymphoblastic leukemia, so the T cells may come from the graft donor. This sequence joins TRBV27 and TRBJ2-1; D unclear. The specimen was PBMCs, mostly from graft donor cells, collected 360 days after TCRalphabeta/CD19-depleted stem cell transplant. The chain's CDR3 is CASSEVRHSYNEQFF. The CDR3 coding sequence is TGTGCCAGCAGTGAGGTCCGGCACTCCTACAATGAGCAGTTCTTC.